This T cell receptor beta chain was found in a study of regulatory T cells in long-lasting Graves disease. Findings and limits, study-wide: TRBV28, TRBJ1-2 and TRBJ2-5 were segments that persistent disease favored. Only peripheral blood was studied, not thyroid tissue.

Arm-PCR of CDR3 regions and iRepertoire HTBI primers were used to build TCR beta libraries. TCRdb fed the multiplex PCR reads into MiXCR, producing one record per CDR3 protein. The profile shows some 370,000 distinct CDR3 sequences, around 20% of them singletons. A word on this clonotype: What it recognizes is unknown.

The CDR3 sequence is 16 residues long. CDR1 and CDR2 (germline): MDHEN, SYDVKM. The trim removed 5 bases at V and 4 bases at J, leaving 11 bases unmatched. The time point here: persistent/refractory GD, antithyroid drugs over 5 years with positive TRAb. After RNA was extracted from PBMCs, the TCR library was made from it. Each patient gave around 8.1 milliliters of EDTA-anticoagulated peripheral blood. Specimen: peripheral blood mononuclear cells (PBMCs), collected when the disease was refractory, from a patient treated with antithyroid drugs. The V gene is TRBV28, the J gene TRBJ2-1, with TRBD1 identical over 7 bases. This receptor was obtained from a female donor with Graves disease. CDR3 sequence (DNA): TGTGCCAGCAGTCCCCGTTTAGGGGGCCTGTACAATGAGCAGTTCTTC. Its translation is CASSPRLGGLYNEQFF. Supplemented by reference TRBV28 and TRBJ2-1, the full variable domain reads DVKVTQSSRYLVKRTGEKVFLECVQDMDHENMFWYRQDPGLGLRLIYFSYDVKMKEKGDIPEGYSVSREKKERFSLILESASTNQTSMYLCASSPRLGGLYNEQFFGPGTRLTVL.